The source of this T cell receptor beta chain is a study of blood T cell repertoires in COVID-19. V was cut by 1 base and J by 0 bases, with 11 bases left in between. Germline CDR1 is MNHNS and CDR2 is SASEGT. This CDR3 region has 16 residues. The method was immunoSEQ multiplex PCR; TCRdb's version includes in-frame clones alone and lacks a portion of them. Of about 180,000 clones listed, roughly 85% are singletons. This receptor was taken from a man aged 40-55 years who had recovered from COVID-19. Specimen: PBMCs or T cells enriched from blood (not recorded which). V and J are TRBV6-1 and TRBJ2-3, with a weak D call TRBD1 (5 bases). The CDR3 nucleotides are TGTGCCAGCAGTGAAGAGGGGCGACGGAGCACAGATACGCAGTATTTT. Protein: CASSEEGRRSTDTQYF.